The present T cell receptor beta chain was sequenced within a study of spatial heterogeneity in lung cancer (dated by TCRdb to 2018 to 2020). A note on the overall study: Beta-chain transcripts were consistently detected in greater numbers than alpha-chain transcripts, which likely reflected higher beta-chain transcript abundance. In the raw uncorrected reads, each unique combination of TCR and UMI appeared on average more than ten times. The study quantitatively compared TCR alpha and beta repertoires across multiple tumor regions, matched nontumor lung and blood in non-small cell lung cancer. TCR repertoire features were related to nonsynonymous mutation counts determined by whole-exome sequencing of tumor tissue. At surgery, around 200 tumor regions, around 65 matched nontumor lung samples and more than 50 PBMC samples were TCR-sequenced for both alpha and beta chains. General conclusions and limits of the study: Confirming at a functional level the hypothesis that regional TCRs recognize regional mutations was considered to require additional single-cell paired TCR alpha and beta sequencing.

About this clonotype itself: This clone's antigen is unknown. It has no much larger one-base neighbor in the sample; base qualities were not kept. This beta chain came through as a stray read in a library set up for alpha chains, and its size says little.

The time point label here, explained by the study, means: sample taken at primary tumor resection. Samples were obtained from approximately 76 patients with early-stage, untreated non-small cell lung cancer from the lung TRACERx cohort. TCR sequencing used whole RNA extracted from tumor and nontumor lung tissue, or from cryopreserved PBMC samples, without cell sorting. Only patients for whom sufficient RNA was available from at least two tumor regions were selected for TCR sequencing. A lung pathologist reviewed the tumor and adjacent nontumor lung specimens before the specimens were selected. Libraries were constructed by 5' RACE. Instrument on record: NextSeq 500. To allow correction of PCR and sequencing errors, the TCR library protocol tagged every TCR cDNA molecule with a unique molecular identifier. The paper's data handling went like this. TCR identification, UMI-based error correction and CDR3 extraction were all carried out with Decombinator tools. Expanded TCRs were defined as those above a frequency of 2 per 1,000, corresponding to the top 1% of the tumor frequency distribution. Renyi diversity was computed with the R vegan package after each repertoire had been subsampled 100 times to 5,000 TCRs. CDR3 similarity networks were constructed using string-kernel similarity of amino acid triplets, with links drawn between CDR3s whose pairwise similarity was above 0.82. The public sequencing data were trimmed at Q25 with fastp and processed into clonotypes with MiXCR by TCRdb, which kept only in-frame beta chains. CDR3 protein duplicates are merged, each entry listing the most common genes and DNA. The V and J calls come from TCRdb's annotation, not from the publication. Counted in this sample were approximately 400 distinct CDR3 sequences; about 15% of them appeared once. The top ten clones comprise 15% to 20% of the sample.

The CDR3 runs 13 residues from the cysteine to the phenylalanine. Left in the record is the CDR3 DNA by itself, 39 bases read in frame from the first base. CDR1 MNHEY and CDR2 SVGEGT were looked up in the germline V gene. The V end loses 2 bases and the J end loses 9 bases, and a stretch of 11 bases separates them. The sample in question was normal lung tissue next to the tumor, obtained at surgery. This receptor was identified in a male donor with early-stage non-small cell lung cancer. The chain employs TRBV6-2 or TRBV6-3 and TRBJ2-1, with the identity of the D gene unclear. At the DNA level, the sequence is TGTGCCAGCAGTTACGATCTAGTAGGTGAGCAGTTCTTC. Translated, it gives CASSYDLVGEQFF.